The TCR beta chain described here comes from a study of vaccination and CD4 T cells after COVID-19. Background on the study: Controls used CEFX viral epitopes (positive), HIV-1 Nef peptides (negative), or no peptide. Notes on the study in general: A median of roughly 87% of reactive clones, in convalescent patients, became evident only post-vaccination. Median SARS-CoV-2-reactive clonotypes rose from 21 to 38, not significantly.

V lost 2 bases and J lost 10; bases outside the gene matches: 5. This CDR3 is built from 13 residues. Germline CDR1 MNHEY, CDR2 SVGAGI. About this clonotype itself: Its antigen is as yet unknown.

Treatment of the sample: approximately 9-day PBMC culture with coronavirus spike peptide pools or control peptides (ViraFEST assay). Via ViraFEST, peptide pools expanded antigen-specific T cells before TCR sequencing. CD4+ T cells that had been cultured provided DNA sequenced with the Oncomine TCR Beta short-read assay. Using its own MiXCR run on the PCR reads, TCRdb lists one record per CDR3 protein. The repertoire holds under 20,000 distinct CDR3 sequences, with 45% to 50% as singletons. The chain uses TRBV6-5 and TRBJ2-1; 7 nucleotides agree with TRBD1. The TCR originated in a human donor who had recovered from COVID-19. The sample consisted of CD4+ T cells from blood, cultured in vitro. CDR3: CASSYDRAREQFF. CDR3 sequence (DNA): TGTGCCAGCAGTTACGACAGGGCGAGAGAGCAGTTCTTC.